The TCR beta chain under discussion was sequenced for a study of blood T cell repertoires in COVID-19. The assay was immunoSEQ multiplex PCR, and TCRdb's table has in-frame clones only and misses some. The sample includes about 200,000 clones, roughly 82% seen only once; the top ten take roughly 5.2%. The CDR3 spans 14 residues. V lost 6 bases to trimming and J lost 5 bases; unmatched junction nucleotides: 7. Germline loops: CDR1 SGHTA, CDR2 FQGNSA. The rearrangement links TRBV7-2 to TRBJ2-7, with 10 bases that match TRBD2. Sequences were obtained from PBMCs or T cells enriched from blood (not recorded which). The sequence came from a woman aged 55-69 years with acute COVID-19. CDR3 region: CASRTLAGAHEQYF. Here the CDR3 DNA reads TGTGCCAGCAGAACGCTAGCGGGAGCCCACGAGCAGTACTTC.